These T cell receptor beta chains were read from a single sample in a study of response to subunit inactivated influenza vaccine. TCRdb redid the calling of the RT-PCR reads with MiXCR, one entry per CDR3 protein. This table holds about 160,000 distinct CDR3 sequences, about a tenth found once. Sequenced material: non-naive T cells sorted from PBMCs, taken roughly 6 weeks after vaccination. Receptor source: a man in his fifties or sixties who received an inactivated influenza vaccine. CDR3s include the opening cysteine and the closing phenylalanine or tryptophan. The D gene is left open where the match is weak. Expanded clones get a size class; other rows say once, few or many, or leave the size out.

size	J	length	D	V	DNA	CDR3
-	TRBJ2-1	15	TRBD2	TRBV20-1	TGCAGTGCGACCACCGGGACTATCGTATACAATGAGCAGTTCTTC	CSATTGTIVYNEQFF
-	TRBJ2-2	15	-	TRBV20-1	TGCAGTGCTAGAGACATTTACACGAACACCGGGGAGCTGTTTTTT	CSARDIYTNTGELFF
-	TRBJ1-5	18	-	TRBV6-5	TGTGCCAGCAGTTACTTCCCCCGACAGGTCTTTAGCAATCAGCCCCAGCATTTT	CASSYFPRQVFSNQPQHF
few	TRBJ2-5	15	-	TRBV12-3/TRBV12-4	TGTGCCAGCAGTTTTACAGGGTCTTGGAGGGAGACCCAGTACTTC	CASSFTGSWRETQYF
few	TRBJ1-2	16	-	TRBV4-1	TGCGCCAGCAGCGCTTACACAGGGAGTTCTAACTATGGCTACACCTTC	CASSAYTGSSNYGYTF
-	TRBJ2-3	14	TRBD2	TRBV6-5	TGTGCCAGCAGTTACGGCGGGAGGGGGGATACGCAGTATTTT	CASSYGGRGDTQYF
-	TRBJ2-1	17	TRBD2	TRBV6-5	TGTGCCAGCAGTTACTCACCCGGGGGGGCTTTTCCCCATGAGCAGTTCTTC	CASSYSPGGAFPHEQFF
medium-sized	TRBJ1-5	15	-	TRBV9	TGTGCCAGCAGCGTAGGTCAGGGTTTCAATCAGCCCCAGCATTTT	CASSVGQGFNQPQHF
few	TRBJ2-1	14	TRBD2	TRBV18	TGTGCCAGCCGGCCAACTAGCGGGAGGGCCGAGCAGTTCTTC	CASRPTSGRAEQFF
-	TRBJ2-1	18	TRBD2	TRBV12-3/TRBV12-4	TGTGCCATCAGTCCCGGGAGGATTAGCGGGAGGGCCGACAATGAGCAGTTCTTC	CAISPGRISGRADNEQFF
few	TRBJ1-1	15	-	TRBV4-1	TGCGCCAGCAGCCAAGATCACAGTCCTAACACTGAAGCTTTCTTT	CASSQDHSPNTEAFF
few	TRBJ2-2	16	-	TRBV5-1	TGCGCCAGGCCTCATCGGGGGAGATCAGGGACCGGGGAGCTGTTTTTT	CARPHRGRSGTGELFF
-	TRBJ2-3	16	TRBD1	TRBV3-1	TGTGCCAGCAGCCCCTTCCGGGACAGGGGGGCGCGTACGCAGTATTTT	CASSPFRDRGARTQYF
many	TRBJ1-2	14	-	TRBV7-9	TGTGCCAGCAGCCTCCCGGGGGTCGGCTATGGCTACACCTTC	CASSLPGVGYGYTF
many	TRBJ1-4	11	-	TRBV18	TGTGCCAGCTCACGCGATGAAAAACTGTTTTTT	CASSRDEKLFF
-	TRBJ2-4	15	-	TRBV6-2/TRBV6-3	TGTGCCAGCAGTTGGGCAGACGGGTCCAAAAACATTCAGTACTTC	CASSWADGSKNIQYF
many	TRBJ2-5	14	TRBD1	TRBV7-9	TGTGCCAGCAGCGTAGACAGGGGAAGAGAGACCCAGTACTTC	CASSVDRGRETQYF
once	TRBJ2-1	14	TRBD2	TRBV30	TGTGCCTGGAGTCCCGGGAGGTCCTACAATGAGCAGTTCTTC	CAWSPGRSYNEQFF
few	TRBJ1-6	14	TRBD1	TRBV6-1	TGTGCCAGCAGTGAAGCGAGGGGGCTTTCACCCCTCCACTTT	CASSEARGLSPLHF
once	TRBJ1-1	14	-	TRBV18	TGTGCCAGCTCACCATCCCCATCGAACACTGAAGCTTTCTTT	CASSPSPSNTEAFF
few	TRBJ2-3	13	-	TRBV24-1	TGTGCCACCAGTGGTCAGGGCACAGATACGCAGTATTTT	CATSGQGTDTQYF
many	TRBJ2-2	13	-	TRBV5-1	TGCGCCAGCAGCTTGACGGGGGCCGGGGAGCTGTTTTTT	CASSLTGAGELFF
-	TRBJ2-1	15	TRBD2	TRBV7-9	TGTGCCAGCAGCTTAGACCTAGCGGGAGGTCGGGAGCAGTTCTTC	CASSLDLAGGREQFF
-	TRBJ1-1	13	TRBD1	TRBV20-1	TGCAGTGCTAGGGCAGGGGGAAGCACTGAAGCTTTCTTT	CSARAGGSTEAFF
many	TRBJ2-1	16	TRBD1	TRBV18	TGTGCCAGCTCACGTCTACAGGGGGCTGGGTACAATGAGCAGTTCTTC	CASSRLQGAGYNEQFF
-	TRBJ1-2	16	TRBD1	TRBV20-1	TGCAGTGCTAGAGAGACGGGGACAGCGCCTAACTATGGCTACACCTTC	CSARETGTAPNYGYTF
few	TRBJ1-5	17	-	TRBV20-1	TGCAGTGCTAGAGATGAGAGGTATGCCGCGAGCAATCAGCCCCAGCATTTT	CSARDERYAASNQPQHF
many	TRBJ1-1	14	-	TRBV10-3	TGTGCCATCAGTGAGTTCGGGGCAAGGGCTGAAGCTTTCTTT	CAISEFGARAEAFF
few	TRBJ1-3	13	-	TRBV10-3	TGTGCCATCAGTGAGTCCGGAGGAAACACCATATATTTT	CAISESGGNTIYF
few	TRBJ2-2	15	-	TRBV5-1	TGCGCCAGCAGCTTGGCGGCTCTGGGCACCGGGGAGCTGTTTTTT	CASSLAALGTGELFF
-	TRBJ2-3	13	-	TRBV21-1	TGTGCCAGCAGCAAAGATGGAGGGGATACGCAGTATTTT	CASSKDGGDTQYF
many	TRBJ2-7	14	-	TRBV6-1	TGTGCCAGCACAGGGGGGTTCGGGTCCTACGAGCAGTACTTC	CASTGGFGSYEQYF
few	TRBJ2-2	16	-	TRBV7-2	TGTGCCAGCAGCTTAAACTCAGGGAGGAGCGGCGGGGAGCTGTTTTTT	CASSLNSGRSGGELFF
-	TRBJ2-2	14	TRBD1	TRBV11-2	TGTGCCAGCCGGGGACAGTCGAACACCGGGGAGCTGTTTTTT	CASRGQSNTGELFF
many	TRBJ1-2	12	-	TRBV29-1	TGCAGCGTTGACACAGGCTCCTATGGCTACACCTTC	CSVDTGSYGYTF
many	TRBJ2-3	13	TRBD1	TRBV12-3/TRBV12-4	TGTGCCAGCGGACAGGGGTCCCGGATTACGCAGTATTTT	CASGQGSRITQYF
-	TRBJ1-1	15	-	TRBV7-9	TGTGCCAGCAGCCCAGGGGTTTCAGGAAACGCTGAAGCTTTCTTT	CASSPGVSGNAEAFF
few	TRBJ2-2	14	-	TRBV10-3	TGTGCCATCAGTGACCCCCAATGGAGCGGGGAGCTGTTTTTT	CAISDPQWSGELFF
-	TRBJ2-2	14	-	TRBV6-5	TGTGCCAGCAGTTGGGGGACCTCCACCGGGGAGCTGTTTTTT	CASSWGTSTGELFF
-	TRBJ2-3	15	-	TRBV7-3	TGTGCCAGCAGCTTAACTGGGACCCGAAGGGATACGCAGTATTTT	CASSLTGTRRDTQYF
many	TRBJ2-3	17	TRBD1	TRBV20-1	TGCAGTGCTAGAGACGTCGAGCGGACAGGGCTTACAGATACGCAGTATTTT	CSARDVERTGLTDTQYF
few	TRBJ2-1	21	TRBD2	TRBV29-1	TGCAGCGTTGAAGATCTTCGGGGAGCGGGAGGGTTAGACGTAGTTTACAATGAGCAGTTCTTC	CSVEDLRGAGGLDVVYNEQFF
many	TRBJ2-3	14	-	TRBV20-1	TGCAGTGCTAGAGTTAGCGCTAGCGCAGATACGCAGTATTTT	CSARVSASADTQYF
-	TRBJ1-1	14	-	TRBV6-2/TRBV6-3	TGTGCCAGCAGTTATTTGGGCGGGCGGAGTGAAGCTTTCTTT	CASSYLGGRSEAFF
many	TRBJ2-5	15	-	TRBV5-1	TGCGCCAGCAGCTTGCGGGCAGGCGTTATGGAGACCCAGTACTTC	CASSLRAGVMETQYF
few	TRBJ2-5	15	-	TRBV14	TGTGCCAGCAGCCAACTAGGAGACCGAACGGGTACCCAGTACTTC	CASSQLGDRTGTQYF
-	TRBJ1-2	16	TRBD1	TRBV9	TGTGCCACCAGCGCCGCACAGGGGTACGGCGCTGGTGGCTACACCTTC	CATSAAQGYGAGGYTF
few	TRBJ2-2	16	TRBD2	TRBV6-5	TGTGCCAGCAGTTACGGGCTAGCGGGGATGAACGGGGAGCTGTTTTTT	CASSYGLAGMNGELFF
-	TRBJ2-5	13	TRBD2	TRBV19	TGTGCCAGTAGTATAGCGGGACTAGCCCCCCAGTACTTC	CASSIAGLAPQYF
few	TRBJ1-1	12	-	TRBV7-9	TGTGCCAGCAGCTTAGGAGTTGGTGAAGCTTTCTTT	CASSLGVGEAFF
many	TRBJ1-2	17	-	TRBV18	TGTGCCAGCTCACCACAGATCGGGTCGTCAGGGACCTATGGCTACACCTTC	CASSPQIGSSGTYGYTF
many	TRBJ2-7	14	-	TRBV7-9	TGTGCCAGCAGCCCCCCGGGGAAAGCCTACGAGCAGTACTTC	CASSPPGKAYEQYF
-	TRBJ1-1	15	-	TRBV3-1	TGTGCCACCAGCCAAGTAAACGCTAAGGGCTCGGAAGCTTTCTTT	CATSQVNAKGSEAFF
many	TRBJ1-4	15	TRBD1	TRBV3-1	TGTGCCAGCAGCCAAGACGGGACAGGCAATGAAAAACTGTTTTTT	CASSQDGTGNEKLFF